One TCR beta chain is described in this entry. Its antigen is as yet unknown. From germline, CDR1 is SGHRS and CDR2 YFSETQ. Trimming left V 3 bases short and J 0 bases short, with 11 bases between. The CDR3 length is 15 residues. This sample is drawn from a study of T-cell memory formation after mild COVID-19. Study as a whole: There were largely donor-specific TCR clusters.

TCRdb independently ran MiXCR on the 5' RACE reads; one entry per CDR3 protein. This table holds 450,000 to 650,000 distinct CDR3 sequences, roughly 21% found once. Whole-study results and caveats: Pre-infection memory contained some responding clones, which suggested that cross-reactive memory had joined. Clones shrinking from day 15 to 85 showed even CD4/CD8 mixes; later expanders tilted CD4+. Researchers report contracting CD4+ clones mostly in CM and EM, with CD8+ clones in EMRA.

The sequencing sample was made of PBMCs or a T cell subset sorted from them (not recorded which). This TCR derives from an adult woman who had mild COVID-19 (a few samples of this study predate the infection). Cell type and time point are not known. The chain joins TRBV5-1 to TRBJ2-3; D may be TRBD2 (6 bases). The CDR3: CASSSEGTSTDTQYF. The CDR3 DNA reads TGCGCCAGCAGCTCAGAAGGGACTAGCACAGATACGCAGTATTTT.